This TCR beta chain was sequenced for a study of CD8 T cells in ankylosing spondylitis listed by TCRdb under 2017. Regarding the complete study: To find TCR variants linked to disease, the study profiled T cell receptor beta repertoires in ankylosing spondylitis patients and healthy donors. In total, the full study cohort was made up of 110 or so healthy donors and approximately 27 ankylosing spondylitis patients. Peripheral blood samples were taken, and synovial fluid was additionally collected from ankylosing spondylitis patients.

Taken from the germline V gene (reference sequence), the CDR1 and CDR2 loops are DFQATT and SNEGSKA. Trimming at the junction amounts to 0 bases on V and 9 bases on J, and the germline ends lie 9 bases apart. From the cysteine up to the phenylalanine, the CDR3 has a length of 12 residues. Only the CDR3 DNA is retained, 36 bases long and in frame from the first base. Study-level results and caveats: According to the report, matched synovial fluid samples from ankylosing spondylitis patients were significantly enriched for the disease-linked clones. Some TCR beta motif variants had previously been reported in synovial fluid and blood of reactive arthritis patients, which suggested common disease-initiation mechanisms. In peripheral blood, the disease-linked clones were found at relatively low frequencies and had a CD8+ phenotype. A TCR beta motif of several highly homologous amino acid variants appeared characteristic of blood from ankylosing spondylitis patients.

Sequencing relied on an Illumina HiSeq 2500. Quantitative 5'-RACE with molecular barcodes was the method used to prepare the TCR beta libraries. The study's own analysis went as follows. To identify disease-linked TCR variants, a new computational method was used, one built on a probabilistic model of VDJ rearrangement. TCRdb reprocessing: public reads trimmed at Q25 with fastp, clones called with MiXCR, in-frame beta chains kept. CDR3 protein sequences are deduplicated, and each keeps its most common genes and DNA. The V and J calls, along with clone size, are taken from TCRdb and not from the paper's own processing. Within this sample are about 400,000 distinct CDR3 sequences, with 20% to 25% of them counted one time only. Of the sample, roughly 13% falls within the top ten clones. Worth noting for this clonotype: The antigen this receptor binds is unknown. Nothing much larger sits one base from this clone, and base qualities are not available.

This clonotype was obtained from a male donor with ankylosing spondylitis or in good health (not recorded which). This chain is built from TRBV20-1 and TRBJ2-1; a tentative D match to TRBD2 spans 5 bases. What was sequenced was blood, either unsorted or a sorted T cell fraction (not recorded which). The CDR3 region: CSARDSGFEQFF. The nucleotides read TGCAGTGCTAGAGATTCGGGATTTGAGCAGTTCTTC.